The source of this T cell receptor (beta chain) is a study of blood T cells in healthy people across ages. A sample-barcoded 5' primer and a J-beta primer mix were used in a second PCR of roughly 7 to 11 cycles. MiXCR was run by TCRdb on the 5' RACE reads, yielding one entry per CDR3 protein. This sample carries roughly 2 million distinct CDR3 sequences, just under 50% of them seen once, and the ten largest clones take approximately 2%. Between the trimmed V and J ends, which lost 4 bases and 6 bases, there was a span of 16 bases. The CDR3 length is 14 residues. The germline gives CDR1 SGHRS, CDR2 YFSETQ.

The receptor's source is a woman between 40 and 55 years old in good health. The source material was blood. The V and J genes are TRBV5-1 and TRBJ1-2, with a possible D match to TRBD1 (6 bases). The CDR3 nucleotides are TGCGCCAGCAGCCTTCAAGGGGGAAGCGATGGCTACACCTTC. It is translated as CASSLQGGSDGYTF.